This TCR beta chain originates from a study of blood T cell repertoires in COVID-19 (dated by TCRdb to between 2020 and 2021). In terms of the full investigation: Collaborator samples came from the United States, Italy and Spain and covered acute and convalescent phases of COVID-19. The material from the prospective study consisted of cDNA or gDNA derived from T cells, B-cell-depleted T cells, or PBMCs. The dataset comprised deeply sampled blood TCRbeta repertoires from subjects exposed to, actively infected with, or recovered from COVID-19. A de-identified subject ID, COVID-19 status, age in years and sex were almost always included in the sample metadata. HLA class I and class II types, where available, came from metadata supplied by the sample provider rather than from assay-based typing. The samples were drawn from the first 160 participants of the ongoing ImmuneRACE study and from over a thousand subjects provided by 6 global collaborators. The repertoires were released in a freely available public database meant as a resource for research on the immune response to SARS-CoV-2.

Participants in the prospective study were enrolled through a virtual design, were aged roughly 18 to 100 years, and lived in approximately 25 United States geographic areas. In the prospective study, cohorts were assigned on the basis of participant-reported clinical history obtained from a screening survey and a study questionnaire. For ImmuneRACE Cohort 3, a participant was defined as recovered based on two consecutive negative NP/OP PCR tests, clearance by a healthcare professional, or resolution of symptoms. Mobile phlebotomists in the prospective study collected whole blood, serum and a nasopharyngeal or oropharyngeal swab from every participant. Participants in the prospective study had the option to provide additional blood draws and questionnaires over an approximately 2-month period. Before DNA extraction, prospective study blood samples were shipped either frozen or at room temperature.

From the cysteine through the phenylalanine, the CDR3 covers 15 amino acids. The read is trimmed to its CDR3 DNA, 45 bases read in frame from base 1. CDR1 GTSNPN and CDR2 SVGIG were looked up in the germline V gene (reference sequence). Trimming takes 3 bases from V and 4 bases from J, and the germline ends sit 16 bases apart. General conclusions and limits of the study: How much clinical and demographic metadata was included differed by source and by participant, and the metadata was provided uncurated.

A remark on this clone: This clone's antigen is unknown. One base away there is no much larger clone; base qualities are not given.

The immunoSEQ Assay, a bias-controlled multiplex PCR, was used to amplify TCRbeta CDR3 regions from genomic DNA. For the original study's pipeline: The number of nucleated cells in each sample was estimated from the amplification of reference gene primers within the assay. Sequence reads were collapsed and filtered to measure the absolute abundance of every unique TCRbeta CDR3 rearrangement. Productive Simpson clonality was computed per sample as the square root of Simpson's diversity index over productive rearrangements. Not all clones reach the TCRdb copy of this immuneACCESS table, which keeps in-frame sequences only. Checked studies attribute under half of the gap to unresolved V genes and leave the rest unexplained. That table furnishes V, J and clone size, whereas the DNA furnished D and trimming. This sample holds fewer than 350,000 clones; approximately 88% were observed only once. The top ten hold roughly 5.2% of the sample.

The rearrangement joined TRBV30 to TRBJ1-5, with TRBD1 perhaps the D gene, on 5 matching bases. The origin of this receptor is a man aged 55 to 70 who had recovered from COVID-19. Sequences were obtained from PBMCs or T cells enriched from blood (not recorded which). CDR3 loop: CAWSGGGEGNQPQHF. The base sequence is TGTGCCTGGAGCGGGGGAGGGGAGGGGAATCAGCCCCAGCATTTT.